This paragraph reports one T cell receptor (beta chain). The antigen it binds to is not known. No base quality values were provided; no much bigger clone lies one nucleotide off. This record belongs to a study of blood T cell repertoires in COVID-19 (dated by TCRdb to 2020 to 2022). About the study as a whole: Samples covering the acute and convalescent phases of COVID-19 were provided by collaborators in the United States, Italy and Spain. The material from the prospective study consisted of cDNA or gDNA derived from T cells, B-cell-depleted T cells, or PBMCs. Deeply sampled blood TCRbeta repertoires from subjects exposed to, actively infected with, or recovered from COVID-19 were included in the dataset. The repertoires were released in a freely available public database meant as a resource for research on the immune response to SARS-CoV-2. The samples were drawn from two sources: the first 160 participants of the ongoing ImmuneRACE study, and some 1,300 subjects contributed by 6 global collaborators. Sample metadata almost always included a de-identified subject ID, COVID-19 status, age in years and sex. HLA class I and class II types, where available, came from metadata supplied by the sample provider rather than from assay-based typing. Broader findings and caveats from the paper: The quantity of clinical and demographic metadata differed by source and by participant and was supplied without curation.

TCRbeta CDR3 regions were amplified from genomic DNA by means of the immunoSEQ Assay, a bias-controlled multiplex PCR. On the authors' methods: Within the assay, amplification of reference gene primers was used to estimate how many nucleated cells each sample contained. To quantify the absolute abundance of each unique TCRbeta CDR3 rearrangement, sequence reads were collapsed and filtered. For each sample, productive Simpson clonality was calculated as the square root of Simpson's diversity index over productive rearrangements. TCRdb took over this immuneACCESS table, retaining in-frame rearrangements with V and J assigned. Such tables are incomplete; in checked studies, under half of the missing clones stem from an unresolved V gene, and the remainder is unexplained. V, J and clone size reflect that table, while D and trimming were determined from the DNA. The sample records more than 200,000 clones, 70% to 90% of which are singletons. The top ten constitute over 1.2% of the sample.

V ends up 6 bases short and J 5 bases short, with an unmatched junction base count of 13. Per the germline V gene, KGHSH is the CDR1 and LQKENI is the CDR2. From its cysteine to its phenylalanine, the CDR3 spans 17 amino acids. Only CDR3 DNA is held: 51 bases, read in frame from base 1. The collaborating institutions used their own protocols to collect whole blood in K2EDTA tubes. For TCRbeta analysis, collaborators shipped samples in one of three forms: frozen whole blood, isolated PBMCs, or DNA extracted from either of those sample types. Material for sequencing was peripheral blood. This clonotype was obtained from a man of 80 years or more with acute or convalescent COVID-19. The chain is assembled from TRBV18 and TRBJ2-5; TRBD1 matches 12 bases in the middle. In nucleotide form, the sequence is TGTGCCAGCTCCCAATCAACGGGGACAGGGGGCTTGGAGACCCAGTACTTC. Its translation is CASSQSTGTGGLETQYF.